This T cell receptor (beta chain) was sequenced during a study of metastatic and nonmetastatic thyroid tumors. Until they underwent thyroid surgery, no patient had received any treatment. V lost 1 base, J lost 6 bases, and 3 bases stayed unmatched. The CDR3 extends over 16 amino acids. This clone was observed at least ten times. The antigen remains unidentified. The study's findings and limits: In both blood and tumor samples, TCR beta diversity was reported significantly higher for malignant than benign nodules.

MiXCR reprocessed the PCR reads for TCRdb. The sample holds 20,000 to 25,000 clones, roughly 15% seen once. Sequences were obtained from blood. The chain carries TRBV12-3 or TRBV12-4 and TRBJ2-1; 13 bases agree with TRBD2. This TCR derives from a female donor with papillary thyroid cancer or a benign thyroid nodule (not recorded which). Some clones in this sample may be carry-over from other donors' samples. Written as DNA, the CDR3 is TGTGCCAGCAGTTTAGGACTAGCGGGAGGCCGCAATGAGCAGTTCTTC. Protein: CASSLGLAGGRNEQFF.